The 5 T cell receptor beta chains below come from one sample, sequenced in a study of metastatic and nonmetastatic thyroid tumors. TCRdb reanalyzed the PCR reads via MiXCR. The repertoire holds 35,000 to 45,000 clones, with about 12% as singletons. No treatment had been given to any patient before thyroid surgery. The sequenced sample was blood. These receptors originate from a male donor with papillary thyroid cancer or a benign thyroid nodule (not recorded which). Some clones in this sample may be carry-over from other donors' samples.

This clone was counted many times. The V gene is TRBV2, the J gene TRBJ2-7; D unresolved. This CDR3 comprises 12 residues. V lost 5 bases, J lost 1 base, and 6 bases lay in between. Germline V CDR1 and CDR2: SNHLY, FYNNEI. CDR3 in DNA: TGTGCCAGCAGTTCACTGTCCTACGAGCAGTACTTC. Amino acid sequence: CASSSLSYEQYF. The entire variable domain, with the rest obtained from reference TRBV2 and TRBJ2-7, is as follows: EPEVTQTPSHQVTQMGQEVILRCVPISNHLYFYWYRQILGQKVEFLVSFYNNEISEKSEIFDDQFSVERPDGSNFTLKIRSTKLEDSAMYFCASSSLSYEQYFGPGTRLTVT.

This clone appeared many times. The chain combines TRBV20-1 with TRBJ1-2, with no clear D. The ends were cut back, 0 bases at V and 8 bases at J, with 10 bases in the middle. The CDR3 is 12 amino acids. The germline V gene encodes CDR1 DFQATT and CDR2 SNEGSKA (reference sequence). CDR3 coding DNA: TGCAGTGCTAGAGATCAGAATAGGGGCTACACCTTC. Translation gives CSARDQNRGYTF.

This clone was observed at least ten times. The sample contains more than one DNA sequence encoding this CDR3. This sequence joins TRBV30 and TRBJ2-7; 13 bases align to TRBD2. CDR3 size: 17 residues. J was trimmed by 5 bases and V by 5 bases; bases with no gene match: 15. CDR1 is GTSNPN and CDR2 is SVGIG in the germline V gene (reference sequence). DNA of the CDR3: TGTGCCTGGTCGGGACTAGCGGGACATTGGGAAGGGAACGAGCAGTACTTC. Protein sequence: CAWSGLAGHWEGNEQYF.

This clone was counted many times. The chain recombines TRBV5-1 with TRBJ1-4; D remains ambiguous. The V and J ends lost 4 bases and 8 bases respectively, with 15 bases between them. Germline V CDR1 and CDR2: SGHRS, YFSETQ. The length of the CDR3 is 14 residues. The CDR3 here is CASSPALMREKLFF. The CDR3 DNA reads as TGCGCCAGCAGCCCTGCCTTGATGCGAGAAAAACTGTTTTTT.

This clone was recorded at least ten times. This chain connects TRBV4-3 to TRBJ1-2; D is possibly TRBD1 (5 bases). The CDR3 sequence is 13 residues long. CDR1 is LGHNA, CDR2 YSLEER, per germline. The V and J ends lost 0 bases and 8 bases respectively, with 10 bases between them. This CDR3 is CASSQERGYGYTF. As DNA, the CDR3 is TGCGCCAGCAGCCAAGAAAGGGGCTACGGCTACACCTTC.